The text below deals with one TCR beta chain. Its antigen is currently unknown. The sample comes from a study of T cells after posttransplantation cyclophosphamide. Whole-study results and caveats: TRB overlap between skin or GI tissue T cells and blood was limited. Later post-transplant blood repertoires were often dominated by donor CD8+ memory clones. Recipient CMV seropositivity and CMV reactivation strongly tracked TRB clonality.

Sequencing was performed with immunoSEQ multiplex PCR; in TCRdb, only in-frame clones are kept and a portion is missing. The data contain roughly 7,300 clones, more than 90% of them singletons. Sequencing was done on a sample of CD4+ T cells sorted from blood. The sequence was collected from a woman aged 50 to 60 in good health and a related stem cell transplant donor.

CDR3 amino acids: CASSFPTFDRVNGYTF. CDR3 DNA: TGTGCCAGCAGCTTCCCCACCTTCGACAGGGTAAATGGCTACACCTTC. The chain links TRBV5-4 to TRBJ1-2; TRBD1 matches at 7 bases. Trimming cost V 2 bases and J 6 bases; bases outside gene matches: 13. The V gene's germline CDR1 is SGHNT and CDR2 YYREEE (reference sequence). The CDR3 has 16 residues.